These 8 T cell receptor beta chains came from one sample sequenced in a study of cytomegalovirus exposure and HLA in healthy donors. Using immunoSEQ multiplex PCR, the repertoire was profiled, and TCRdb retains in-frame clones only, with some absent. The top ten hold 4.5% to 6% of the sample, which has roughly 120,000 clones, roughly 83% seen once. The sequencing sample was made of PBMCs. The receptors were sampled from a man between 18 and 29 years old in good health and CMV-seronegative.

This rearrangement joins TRBV5-4 to TRBJ1-4; D uncertain. Per the germline V gene, CDR1 is SGHNT and CDR2 is YYREEE (reference sequence). The CDR3 covers 14 residues. Trimming removed 2 bases at V and 8 bases at J, with 13 bases between. Here the CDR3 reads CASSLPGLREKLFF. In DNA form, the CDR3 reads TGTGCCAGCAGCTTACCCGGGTTGCGGGAAAAACTGTTTTTT.

The chain has TRBV19 and TRBJ2-1; 10 bases line up with TRBD2. The CDR3 is 17 amino acids. Germline CDR1 is LNHDA and CDR2 is SQIVND (reference sequence). Unmatched junction bases numbered 6, after V lost 2 bases and J lost 2 bases. The CDR3 loop reads CASSITPSGSAYNEQFF. The DNA for the CDR3 is TGTGCCAGTAGTATAACCCCTAGCGGGAGTGCCTACAATGAGCAGTTCTTC.

J is TRBJ2-7 and V is TRBV6-1; 11 bases map to TRBD1. Germline values: CDR1 MNHNS, CDR2 SASEGT. V lost 1 base to trimming and J lost 2 bases; unmatched junction nucleotides: 1. The CDR3 extends over 15 amino acids. In DNA form, the CDR3 reads TGTGCCAGCAGTGAAGGGACAGGGGGCGCCTACGAGCAGTACTTC. This sequence encodes CASSEGTGGAYEQYF.

The rearrangement uses TRBV25-1 and TRBJ1-3, with D hard to call. The CDR3 length is 16 residues. Per germline, CDR1 MGHDK and CDR2 SYGVNS. V lost 1 base, J lost 2 bases, and 12 bases lay in between. The CDR3 loop reads CASSESLGRTGNTIYF. DNA for the CDR3: TGTGCCAGCAGTGAATCTCTCGGGAGAACTGGAAACACCATATATTTT.

This sequence joins TRBV10-3 and TRBJ2-3, with 11 nucleotides matching TRBD1. Germline V gene sequence: CDR1 ENHRY, CDR2 SYGVKD. With V trimmed by 7 bases and J by 3 bases, 15 bases remained unmatched. This CDR3 region has 18 residues. The CDR3 sequence is CAITTEGTGGEGTDTQYF. For the CDR3, the DNA is TGTGCCATCACCACAGAGGGGACAGGGGGTGAAGGGACAGATACGCAGTATTTT.

The chain joins TRBV19 to TRBJ2-7; TRBD1 is a possible D gene (5 bases). CDR1 is LNHDA and CDR2 is SQIVND in the germline V gene (reference sequence). The CDR3 has 13 amino acids. Trimming took 3 bases from V and 5 from J, leaving 11 bases between them. CDR3 DNA sequence: TGTGCCAGTAGTATTGTGTCAGGGCACGAGCAGTACTTC. It is translated as CASSIVSGHEQYF.

The chain has TRBV9 and TRBJ2-2; TRBD2 aligns across 13 bases. The V segment lost 0 bases and the J segment 4 bases; nucleotides outside the gene matches: 6. Germline V gene data show CDR1 as SGDLS and CDR2 as YYNGEE. This CDR3 is 18 amino acids long. The CDR3 region has the DNA TGTGCCAGCAGCGTAGCCCCTCGACTAGCGGGGGGCACCGGGGAGCTGTTTTTT. The encoded protein is CASSVAPRLAGGTGELFF.

CDR3 in DNA: TGTGCCAGCAGCTTACTTTTCAGGGGGGATCAAGAGACCCAGTACTTC. It encodes CASSLLFRGDQETQYF. The chain recombines TRBV7-8 with TRBJ2-5, with D maybe TRBD1 (7 bases). Germline values: CDR1 SGHVS, CDR2 FQNEAQ. The CDR3 is 16 amino acids. Trimming stripped 2 bases from V and 2 bases from J, with 15 bases between.